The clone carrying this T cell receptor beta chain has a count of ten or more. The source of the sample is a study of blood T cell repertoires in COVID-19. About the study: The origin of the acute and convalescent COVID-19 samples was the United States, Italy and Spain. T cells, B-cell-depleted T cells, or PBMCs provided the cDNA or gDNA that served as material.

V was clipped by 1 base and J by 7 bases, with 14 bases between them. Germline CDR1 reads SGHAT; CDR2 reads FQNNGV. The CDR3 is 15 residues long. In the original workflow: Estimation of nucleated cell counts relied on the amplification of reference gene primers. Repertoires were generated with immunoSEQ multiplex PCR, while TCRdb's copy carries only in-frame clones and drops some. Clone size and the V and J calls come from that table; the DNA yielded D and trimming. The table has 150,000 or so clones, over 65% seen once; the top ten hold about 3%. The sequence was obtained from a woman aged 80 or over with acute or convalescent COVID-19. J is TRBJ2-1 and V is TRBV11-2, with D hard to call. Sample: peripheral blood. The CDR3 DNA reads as TGTGCCAGCAGCTTAGTTGTCGGGTTGTTTAATGAGCAGTTCTTC. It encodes CASSLVVGLFNEQFF.